Listed below are T cell receptor beta chains from one sample, sequenced in a study of graft-versus-host responses after intestinal transplantation. Sequencing was performed with immunoSEQ multiplex PCR; in TCRdb, only in-frame clones are kept and a portion is missing. The sample includes tens of thousands of clones, roughly 89% of them seen just once. These receptors have no identified antigens. This specimen was unstimulated CD4+ T cells sorted from spleen or lymph node cells, taken before intestinal transplant. All receptors derive from a human donor who received an intestinal transplant. CDR3s include the opening cysteine and the closing phenylalanine or tryptophan. Some rows mark clone size as missing; the rest say once, few, many or name a class of expanded clone.

TRBV28	NA	TRBJ1-4	CASSGNSGGFGEKLFF
TRBV11-2	NA	TRBJ2-3	CASSLGSGGSDTQYF
TRBV10-3	NA	TRBJ1-6	CAISEGQGNSPLHF
TRBV27	NA	TRBJ2-5	CASSFRVSGMAHF
TRBV28	NA	TRBJ2-7	CASSFVPGTTSYEQYF
TRBV2	NA	TRBJ2-7	CASRDRTGGEQYF
TRBV2	NA	TRBJ2-1	CASSEQGPSNEQFF
TRBV27	NA	TRBJ2-7	CASSLHTGTGTYEQYF
TRBV7-9	NA	TRBJ2-5	CASSLAGQTQYF
TRBV28	NA	TRBJ1-5	CASSPNRGAKSNQPQHF
TRBV2	NA	TRBJ2-3	CAGPTKGGTDTQYF
TRBV6-5	NA	TRBJ2-7	CASSTYGTGGHEQYF
TRBV5-1	NA	TRBJ2-4	CASSLGGTTENIQYF
TRBV28	NA	TRBJ2-3	CASSLSGFTTDTQYF
TRBV5-1	NA	TRBJ2-3	CASSWLLAASTDTQYF
TRBV28	NA	TRBJ1-2	CASSSGSGYTF
TRBV30	NA	TRBJ1-2	CAWSPRREVSYGYTF
TRBV5-1	once	TRBJ2-3	CASSDRGTTDTQYF
TRBV14	NA	TRBJ1-3	CASSQEKTGNTIYF
TRBV7-2	NA	TRBJ2-5	CASSLGGGGRTVETQYF
TRBV29-1	NA	TRBJ2-3	CSVEWAYTQYF
TRBV6-1	NA	TRBJ2-7	CASSVRGPSYEQYF
TRBV2	NA	TRBJ1-4	CASSEGRKGEKLFF
TRBV18	NA	TRBJ2-6	CASSPRSGRGDPSGANVLTF
TRBV28	NA	TRBJ2-3	CASQGGSGRPDTQYF
TRBV28	NA	TRBJ1-2	CASTPGVVRGGYTF